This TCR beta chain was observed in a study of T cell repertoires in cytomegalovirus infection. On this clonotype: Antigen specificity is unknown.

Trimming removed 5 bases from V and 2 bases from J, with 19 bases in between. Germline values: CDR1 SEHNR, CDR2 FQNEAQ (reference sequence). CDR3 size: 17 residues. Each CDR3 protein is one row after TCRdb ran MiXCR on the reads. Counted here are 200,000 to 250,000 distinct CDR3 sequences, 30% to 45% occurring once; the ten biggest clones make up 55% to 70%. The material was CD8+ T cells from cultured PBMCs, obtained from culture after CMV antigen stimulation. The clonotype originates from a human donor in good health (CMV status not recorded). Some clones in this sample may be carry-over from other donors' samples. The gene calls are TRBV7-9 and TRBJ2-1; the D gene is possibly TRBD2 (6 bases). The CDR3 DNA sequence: TGTGCCAGCAGCCCCAGACTAGGTGAGGGCCCCTACAATGAGCAGTTCTTC. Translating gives CASSPRLGEGPYNEQFF.